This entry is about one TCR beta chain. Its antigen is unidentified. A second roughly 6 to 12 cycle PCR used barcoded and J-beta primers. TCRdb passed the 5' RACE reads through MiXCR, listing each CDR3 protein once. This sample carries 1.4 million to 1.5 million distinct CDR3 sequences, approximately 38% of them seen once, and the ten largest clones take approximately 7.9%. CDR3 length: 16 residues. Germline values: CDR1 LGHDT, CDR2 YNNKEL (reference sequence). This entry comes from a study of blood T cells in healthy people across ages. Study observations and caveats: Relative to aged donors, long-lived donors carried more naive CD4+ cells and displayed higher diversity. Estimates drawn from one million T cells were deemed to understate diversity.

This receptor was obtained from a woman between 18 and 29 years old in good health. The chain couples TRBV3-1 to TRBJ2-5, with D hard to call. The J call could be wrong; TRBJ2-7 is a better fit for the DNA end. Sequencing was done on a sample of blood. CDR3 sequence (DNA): TGTGCCAGCAGCCAAGTTGCTACCTCTGGGCCCTACGAGCAGTACTTC. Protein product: CASSQVATSGPYEQYF.